These 22 T cell receptor beta chains share one sample of origin, sequenced in a study of blood T cell repertoires in COVID-19. The method was immunoSEQ multiplex PCR; TCRdb's version includes in-frame clones alone and lacks a portion of them. The sample has 120,000 to 150,000 clones; 84% are singletons. The sample consisted of PBMCs or T cells enriched from blood (not recorded which). These receptors originate from a man over 45 in a cohort exposed to, infected with or recovered from COVID-19 (not recorded which).

The V call is TRBV5-1, the J call TRBJ2-7; D call uncertain. The germline CDR1 and CDR2 sequences are SGHRS and YFSETQ. V dropped 0 bases and J dropped 2 bases, with 6 bases sitting between them. The CDR3 length is 13 residues. In DNA form, the CDR3 reads TGCGCCAGCAGCTTGGGGGCAGCCTACGAGCAGTACTTC. It is translated as CASSLGAAYEQYF.

This clone was seen only once. The CDR3 spells CASLDRGRNTGELFF. The CDR3 nucleotides are TGTGCCAGCCTAGACAGGGGAAGGAACACCGGGGAGCTGTTTTTT. This chain uses TRBV28 with TRBJ2-2; TRBD1 aligns across 8 bases. Germline CDR1 MDHEN, CDR2 SYDVKM. Germline trimming cut 8 bases from V and 1 base from J; bases unmatched to any gene: 6. The CDR3 covers 15 residues.

The chain recombines TRBV5-8 with TRBJ1-1; tentative D call: TRBD1 (5 bases). CDR3 size: 17 residues. V lost 0 bases to trimming and J lost 2 bases, with 17 bases between them. Germline V CDR1 and CDR2: SGHTS, YDEGEE. The DNA for the CDR3 is TGTGCCAGCAGCTTGGGTGTGGGGGGTAGAGTAAACACTGAAGCTTTCTTT. Its translation: CASSLGVGGRVNTEAFF.

V and J are TRBV19 and TRBJ2-1; TRBD2 aligns across 8 bases. CDR3 length: 16 amino acids. Trimming cost V 4 bases and J 0 bases; bases outside gene matches: 5. The germline CDR1 and CDR2 sequences are LNHDA and SQIVND (reference sequence). The DNA of the CDR3 is TGTGCCAGTAGTAAACTAGCGGATAGCTCCTACAATGAGCAGTTCTTC. Protein sequence: CASSKLADSSYNEQFF.

This chain uses TRBV19 with TRBJ2-2, with D maybe TRBD2 (6 bases). Trimming removed 1 base from V and 4 bases from J, with 10 bases in between. The CDR3 spans 15 residues. Germline loops: CDR1 LNHDA, CDR2 SQIVND (reference sequence). Written as DNA, the CDR3 is TGTGCCAGTAGTATAGGCGCGGGATTCACCGGGGAGCTGTTTTTT. Protein product: CASSIGAGFTGELFF.

This clone was observed once. The chain recombines TRBV21-1 with TRBJ1-1; the D call of TRBD1 is as the table states it, not checked on the DNA. TRBV21-1 corresponds to a pseudogene. The CDR3 has 14 amino acids. The DNA of the CDR3 is TGTGCCAGCAGCAAAGGTGACAGGGACACTGAAGCTTTCTTT. Protein: CASSKGDRDTEAFF.

V gene TRBV5-4 combines with J gene TRBJ2-7; 7 bases align to TRBD1. CDR1 is SGHNT, CDR2 YYREEE, per germline (reference sequence). Trimming cost V 4 bases and J 5 bases; bases outside gene matches: 9. The CDR3 length is 14 residues. For the CDR3, the DNA is TGTGCCAGCAGCGAGACAGGGTTTTCCAACGAGCAGTACTTC. Its protein is CASSETGFSNEQYF.

This chain uses TRBV6-5 with TRBJ2-7; possibly TRBD1 for D (6 bases). This CDR3 has 12 amino acids. Germline CDR1 is MNHEY and CDR2 is SVGAGI. V lost 8 bases, J lost 4 bases, and 12 bases lay in between. DNA of the CDR3: TGTGCCAGCGGCAGGGGCAGATACGAGCAGTACTTC. As protein: CASGRGRYEQYF.

The chain couples TRBV27 to TRBJ2-3, with D possibly being TRBD2 (6 bases). Trimming left V 2 bases short and J 3 bases short, with 12 bases between. This CDR3 region has 15 residues. Looked up from germline, CDR1 is MNHEY and CDR2 is SMNVEV (reference sequence). The CDR3 nucleotides are TGTGCCAGCAGTTTACGAGGGAGGTCGACAGATACGCAGTATTTT. This gives the protein CASSLRGRSTDTQYF.

This clone was observed a few times. The chain uses TRBV7-2 and TRBJ1-6; tentative D call: TRBD1 (6 bases). The length of the CDR3 is 15 residues. Trimming shortened V by 6 bases and J by 9 bases, and 18 bases separated the two germline ends. CDR1 is SGHTA, CDR2 FQGNSA, per germline. CDR3 sequence reads: CASSLGGQGISPLHF. CDR3 in DNA: TGTGCCAGCAGTCTAGGGGGTCAGGGGATTTCACCCCTCCACTTT.

The gene calls are TRBV27 and TRBJ2-1, with 11 bases matching TRBD1. This CDR3 is 14 amino acids long. CDR1 MNHEY and CDR2 SMNVEV come from the germline V gene (reference sequence). V lost 4 bases and J lost 7; bases outside the gene matches: 3. The CDR3 nucleotides read TGTGCCAGCAGTTCCGGGACAGGGGGTAATGAGCAGTTCTTC. Protein product: CASSSGTGGNEQFF.

With respect to this clone: Within the sample, other DNA sequences also encode this same CDR3. The genes are TRBV10-3 and TRBJ1-2; 8 positions agree with TRBD1. The junction had 1 base not matched to a gene; V was cut back by 0 bases and J by 4 bases. This CDR3 comprises 14 residues. CDR1 is ENHRY, CDR2 SYGVKD, per germline. The CDR3 spells CAISESDRGYGYTF. The CDR3 DNA follows: TGTGCCATCAGTGAGTCCGACAGGGGCTATGGCTACACCTTC.

CDR3 sequence (DNA): TGTGCCAGCAGCCCCGGACTAGCGGGAGGAGTCGACGAGCAGTACTTC. Protein: CASSPGLAGGVDEQYF. The V and J genes are TRBV7-6 and TRBJ2-7; 14 nucleotides agree with TRBD2. V was clipped by 5 bases and J by 5 bases; unmatched bases: 8. Germline assignment: CDR1 SGHVS and CDR2 FNYEAQ. The CDR3 runs to 16 residues. Using reference TRBV7-6 and TRBJ2-7 for the parts outside the CDR3, the full variable domain is GAGVSQSPRYKVTKRGQDVALRCDPISGHVSLYWYRQALGQGPEFLTYFNYEAQQDKSGLPNDRFSAERPEGSISTLTIQRTEQRDSAMYRCASSPGLAGGVDEQYFGPGTRLTVT.

The chain links TRBV2 to TRBJ2-3; 8 positions agree with TRBD2. The CDR3 totals 16 residues. With 6 bases clipped from V and 3 bases from J, the junction kept 11 bases outside the gene matches. Germline-derived CDR1 and CDR2 are SNHLY and FYNNEI. Here the CDR3 DNA reads TGTGCCAGCAGGGTAGCGGGGCCTCGGGGAACAGATACGCAGTATTTT. Protein: CASRVAGPRGTDTQYF.

This clone showed up just once. The CDR3 DNA is TGTGCCAGCTCACCGAGGACAGGGGTGAGGGGAAGTCTGAACACTGAAGCTTTCTTT. This codes for CASSPRTGVRGSLNTEAFF. The rearrangement joins TRBV18 to TRBJ1-1; 9 bases match TRBD1. Germline CDR1 is KGHSH and CDR2 is LQKENI. V trimming: 3 bases; J trimming: 0 bases; junction bases outside the gene matches: 14. This CDR3 comprises 19 residues.

The chain carries TRBV3-1 (or the pseudogene TRBV3-2) and TRBJ1-6; D is ambiguous. The CDR3 totals 14 residues. V lost 5 bases to trimming and J lost 7 bases, with 12 bases between them. Germline V CDR1 and CDR2: LGHDT, YNNKEL (reference sequence). The CDR3 bases are TGTGCCAGCAGCGTCGGCGGCGCCAATTCACCCCTCCACTTT. This gives the protein CASSVGGANSPLHF.

This chain links TRBV5-5 with TRBJ1-5; no definite D call. CDR3 size: 15 residues. The V gene's germline CDR1 is SGHKS and CDR2 YYEKEE (reference sequence). The V and J ends lost 4 bases and 2 bases respectively, with 13 bases between them. The CDR3 is CASSLRSQGNQPQHF. The CDR3 region has the DNA TGTGCCAGCAGCCTGAGAAGTCAGGGCAATCAGCCCCAGCATTTT.

V usage is TRBV5-1 and J usage is TRBJ1-2; 7 bases fit TRBD1. Per the germline V gene, CDR1 is SGHRS and CDR2 is YFSETQ. V lost 2 bases and J lost 6; bases outside the gene matches: 1. The CDR3 contains 12 residues. The CDR3 bases are TGCGCCAGCAGCTTTGGGACAGATGGCTACACCTTC. Amino acid sequence: CASSFGTDGYTF.

This chain connects TRBV27 to TRBJ2-5; TRBD1 agrees at 9 bases. V shed 3 bases, J shed 5 bases, and the junction held 7 bases outside the gene matches. CDR1 and CDR2 from the germline V gene are MNHEY and SMNVEV (reference sequence). CDR3 length: 15 amino acids. This CDR3 reads CASSFLGTGPETQYF. The CDR3 coding sequence is TGTGCCAGCAGTTTCCTCGGGACAGGGCCTGAGACCCAGTACTTC.

The J gene is TRBJ1-1, the V gene TRBV27; tentative D call: TRBD1 (6 bases). The length of the CDR3 is 13 residues. From germline, CDR1 is MNHEY and CDR2 SMNVEV (reference sequence). Trimming removed 6 bases from V and 5 bases from J, with 13 bases in between. Here the CDR3 reads CASSQGRGTEAFF. In nucleotides, the CDR3 is TGTGCCAGCAGCCAGGGTAGGGGGACTGAAGCTTTCTTT.

This sequence joins TRBV12-5 and TRBJ2-5, with D maybe TRBD2 (6 bases). The CDR3 contains 14 residues. V was trimmed by 1 base and J by 9 bases, leaving 15 bases between them. Per germline, CDR1 LGHNT and CDR2 FRNRAP. CDR3 sequence reads: CASGLDAVPGAQYF. In DNA form, the CDR3 reads TGTGCTAGTGGTTTGGACGCGGTCCCGGGGGCCCAGTACTTC.

Here the CDR3 DNA reads TGTGCCAGTAGTGTTTGGGTCCCGGAGGCTAATGAAAAACTGTTTTTT. Translated: CASSVWVPEANEKLFF. The chain combines TRBV19 with TRBJ1-4; D not resolved. Germline V CDR1 and CDR2: LNHDA, SQIVND (reference sequence). V dropped 5 bases and J dropped 3 bases, with 16 bases sitting between them. CDR3 length equals 16 residues.